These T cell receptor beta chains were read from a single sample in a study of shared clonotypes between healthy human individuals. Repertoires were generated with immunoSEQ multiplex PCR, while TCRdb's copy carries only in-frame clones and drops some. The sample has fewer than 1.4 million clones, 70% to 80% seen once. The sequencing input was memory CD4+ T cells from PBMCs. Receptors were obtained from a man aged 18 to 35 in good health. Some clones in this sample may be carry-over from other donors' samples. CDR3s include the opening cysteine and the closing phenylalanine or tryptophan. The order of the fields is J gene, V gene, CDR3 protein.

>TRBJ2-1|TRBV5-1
CASSSGLAVAGEQFF
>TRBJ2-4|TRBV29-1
CSVTGLQVRGIQYF
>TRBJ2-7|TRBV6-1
CASSAAGTSSSYEQYF
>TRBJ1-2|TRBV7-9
CASSLGQSRGYGYTF
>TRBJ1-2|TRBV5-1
CASSYTGHDYGYTF
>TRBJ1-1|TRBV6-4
CANSDSIETGRAFF
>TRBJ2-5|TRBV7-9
CASSSTSGRGEETQYF
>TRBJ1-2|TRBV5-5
CASSPLTGAYGYTF
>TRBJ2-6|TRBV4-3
CASSSGRSSGANVLTF
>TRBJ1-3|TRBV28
CASSPPGGSGNTIYF
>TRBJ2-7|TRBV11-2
CASSFLASVRSYEQYF